This T cell receptor (beta chain) was documented in a study of OX40 agonist ivuxolimab in advanced cancers. Overall study context: An agonistic anti-OX40 (CD134) antibody, ivuxolimab, was used to treat the patients. Findings of the study overall: Those patients achieving a partial response at 0.1-3.0 mg/kg showed among the lowest clonal expansion.

As regards this clone: Its antigen is still unknown.

The method was immunoSEQ multiplex PCR; TCRdb's version includes in-frame clones alone and lacks a portion of them. The repertoire holds under 90,000 clones, with around nine tenths as singletons. The CDR3 runs to 17 residues. The germline gives CDR1 SGHAT, CDR2 FQNNGV. The V end was cut by 2 bases, the J end by 4 bases, with 19 bases between. This specimen was CD4+ or CD8+ T cells sorted from blood, taken in a trial of the OX40 agonist ivuxolimab. The clonotype comes from an adult with an advanced solid tumor such as melanoma, head and neck, liver or kidney cancer. The chain has TRBV11-2 and TRBJ2-3; the D call may be TRBD1 or TRBD2 (5 bases each). The CDR3 reads CASSLMHGGSGADTQYF. CDR3 DNA: TGTGCCAGCAGCTTAATGCATGGGGGATCAGGTGCAGATACGCAGTATTTT. Drawing the rest from reference TRBV11-2 and TRBJ2-3, the complete variable domain is EAGVAQSPRYKIIEKRQSVAFWCNPISGHATLYWYQQILGQGPKLLIQFQNNGVVDDSQLPKDRFSAERLKGVDSTLKIQPAKLEDSAVYLCASSLMHGGSGADTQYFGPGTRLTVL.